The T cell receptor (beta chain) under discussion was sequenced for a study of cytomegalovirus exposure and HLA in healthy donors. The J segment lost 7 bases and the V segment lost 0 bases, leaving 6 bases of the junction unmatched. CDR3 length: 15 residues. Germline values: CDR1 WNHNN, CDR2 SYGVQD (reference sequence). Sequencing was performed with immunoSEQ multiplex PCR; in TCRdb, only in-frame clones are kept and a portion is missing. The table includes tens of thousands of clones, around 90% detected once. The validation cohort, a group of more than 100 subjects, included the donors and was separate from the roughly 620-subject first cohort.

The gene calls are TRBV10-1 and TRBJ2-7; 10 bases fit TRBD1. The sequencing sample was made of PBMCs. The receptor was isolated from a woman in her twenties or thirties in good health and CMV-seronegative. The CDR3 DNA sequence: TGCGCCAGCAGTGAGTCAGGACAGGGGGTAGGGGAGCAGTACTTC. The encoded protein is CASSESGQGVGEQYF.